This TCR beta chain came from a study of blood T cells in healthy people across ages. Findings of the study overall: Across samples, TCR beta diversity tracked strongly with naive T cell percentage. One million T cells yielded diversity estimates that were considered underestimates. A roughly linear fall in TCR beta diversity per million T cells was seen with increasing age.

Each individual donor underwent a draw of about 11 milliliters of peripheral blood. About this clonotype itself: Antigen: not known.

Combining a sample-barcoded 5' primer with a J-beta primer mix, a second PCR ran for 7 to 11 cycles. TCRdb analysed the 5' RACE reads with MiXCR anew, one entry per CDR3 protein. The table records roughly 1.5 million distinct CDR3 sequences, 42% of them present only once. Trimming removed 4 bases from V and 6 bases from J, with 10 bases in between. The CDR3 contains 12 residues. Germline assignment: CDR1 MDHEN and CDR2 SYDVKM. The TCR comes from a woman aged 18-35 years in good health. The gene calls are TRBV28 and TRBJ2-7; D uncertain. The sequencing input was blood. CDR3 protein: CASSSLSTEQYF. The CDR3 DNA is TGTGCCAGCAGTTCCCTTTCAACCGAGCAGTACTTC.